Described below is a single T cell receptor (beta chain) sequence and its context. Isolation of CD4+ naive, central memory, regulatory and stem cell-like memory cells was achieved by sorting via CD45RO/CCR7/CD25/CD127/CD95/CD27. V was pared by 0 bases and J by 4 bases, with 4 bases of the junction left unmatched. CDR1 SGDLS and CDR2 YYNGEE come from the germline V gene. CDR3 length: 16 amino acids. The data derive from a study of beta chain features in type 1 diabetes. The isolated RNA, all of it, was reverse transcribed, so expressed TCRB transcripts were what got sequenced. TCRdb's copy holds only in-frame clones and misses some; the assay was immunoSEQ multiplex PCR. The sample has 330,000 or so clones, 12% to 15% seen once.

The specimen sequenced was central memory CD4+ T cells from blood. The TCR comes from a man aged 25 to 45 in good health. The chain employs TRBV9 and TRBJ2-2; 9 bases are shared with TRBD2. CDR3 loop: CASSVAPAGGTGELFF. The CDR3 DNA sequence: TGTGCCAGCAGCGTAGCTCCAGCGGGAGGCACCGGGGAGCTGTTTTTT.